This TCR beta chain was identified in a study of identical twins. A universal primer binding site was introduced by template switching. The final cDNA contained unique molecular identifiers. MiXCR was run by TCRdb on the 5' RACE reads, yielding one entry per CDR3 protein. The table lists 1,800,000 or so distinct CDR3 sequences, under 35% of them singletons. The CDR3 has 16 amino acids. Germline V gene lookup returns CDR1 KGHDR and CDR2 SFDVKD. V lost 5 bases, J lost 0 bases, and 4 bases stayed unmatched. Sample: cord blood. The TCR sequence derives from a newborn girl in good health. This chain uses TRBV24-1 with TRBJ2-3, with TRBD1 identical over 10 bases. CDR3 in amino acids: CATSGGTGASTDTQYF. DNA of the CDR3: TGTGCCACCAGTGGCGGGACAGGGGCAAGCACAGATACGCAGTATTTT.